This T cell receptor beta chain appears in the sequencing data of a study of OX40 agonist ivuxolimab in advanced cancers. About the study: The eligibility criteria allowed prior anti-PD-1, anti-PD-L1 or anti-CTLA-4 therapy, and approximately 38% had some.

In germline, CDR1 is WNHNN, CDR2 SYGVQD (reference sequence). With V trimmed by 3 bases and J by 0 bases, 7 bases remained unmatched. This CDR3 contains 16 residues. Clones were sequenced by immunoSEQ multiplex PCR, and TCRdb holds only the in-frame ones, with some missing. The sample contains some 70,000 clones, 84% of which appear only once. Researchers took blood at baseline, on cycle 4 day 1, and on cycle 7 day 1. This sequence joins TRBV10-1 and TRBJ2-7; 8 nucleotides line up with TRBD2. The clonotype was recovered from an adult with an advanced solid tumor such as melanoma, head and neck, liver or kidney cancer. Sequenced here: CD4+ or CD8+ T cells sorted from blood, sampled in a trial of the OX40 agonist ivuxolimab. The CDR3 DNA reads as TGCGCCAGCAGTGAACGACCCGGGACTAGCTCCTACGAGCAGTACTTC. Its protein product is CASSERPGTSSYEQYF.